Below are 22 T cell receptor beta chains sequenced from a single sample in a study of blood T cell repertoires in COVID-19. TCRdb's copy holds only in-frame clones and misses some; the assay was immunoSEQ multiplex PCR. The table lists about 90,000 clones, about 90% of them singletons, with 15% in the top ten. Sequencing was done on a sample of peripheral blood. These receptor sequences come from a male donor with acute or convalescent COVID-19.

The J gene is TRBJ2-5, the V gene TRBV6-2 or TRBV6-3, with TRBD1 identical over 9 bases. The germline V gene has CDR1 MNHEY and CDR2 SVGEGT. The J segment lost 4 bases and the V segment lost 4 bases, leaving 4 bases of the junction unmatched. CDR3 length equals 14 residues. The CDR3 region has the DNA TGTGCCAGCAGTTCCTGGACAGGGGCAGAGACCCAGTACTTC. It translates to CASSSWTGAETQYF.

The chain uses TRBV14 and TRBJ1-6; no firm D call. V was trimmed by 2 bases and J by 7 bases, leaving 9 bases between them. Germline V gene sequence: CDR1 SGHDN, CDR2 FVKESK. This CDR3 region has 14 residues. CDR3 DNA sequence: TGTGCCAGCAGCCAAAGGGAGTTAAATTCACCCCTCCACTTT. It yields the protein CASSQRELNSPLHF. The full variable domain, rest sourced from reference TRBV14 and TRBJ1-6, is EAGVTQFPSHSVIEKGQTVTLRCDPISGHDNLYWYRRVMGKEIKFLLHFVKESKQDESGMPNNRFLAERTGGTYSTLKVQPAELEDSGVYFCASSQRELNSPLHFGNGTRLTVT.

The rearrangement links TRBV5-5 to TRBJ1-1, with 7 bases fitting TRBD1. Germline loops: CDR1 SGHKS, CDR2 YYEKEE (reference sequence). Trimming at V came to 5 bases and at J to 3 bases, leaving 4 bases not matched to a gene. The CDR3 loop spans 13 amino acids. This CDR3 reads CASSRQGDTEAFF. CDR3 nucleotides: TGTGCCAGCAGTCGACAGGGCGACACTGAAGCTTTCTTT.

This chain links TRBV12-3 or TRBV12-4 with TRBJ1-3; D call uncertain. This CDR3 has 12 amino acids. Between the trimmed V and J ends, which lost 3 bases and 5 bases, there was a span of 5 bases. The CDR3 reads CASSLARNTIYF. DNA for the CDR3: TGTGCCAGCAGTTTGGCCAGAAACACCATATATTTT.

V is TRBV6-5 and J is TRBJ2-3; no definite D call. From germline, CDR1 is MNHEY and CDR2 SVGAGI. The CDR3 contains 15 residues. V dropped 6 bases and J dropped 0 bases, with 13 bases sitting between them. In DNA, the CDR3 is TGTGCCAGCAGAAAGCGAACGGCGAGCACAGATACGCAGTATTTT. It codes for CASRKRTASTDTQYF.

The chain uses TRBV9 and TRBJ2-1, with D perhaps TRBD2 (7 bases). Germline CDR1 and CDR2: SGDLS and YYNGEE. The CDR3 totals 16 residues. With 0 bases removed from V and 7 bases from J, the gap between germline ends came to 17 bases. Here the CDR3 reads CASSVVGGGPTNEQFF. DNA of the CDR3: TGTGCCAGCAGCGTAGTAGGGGGGGGCCCCACAAATGAGCAGTTCTTC.

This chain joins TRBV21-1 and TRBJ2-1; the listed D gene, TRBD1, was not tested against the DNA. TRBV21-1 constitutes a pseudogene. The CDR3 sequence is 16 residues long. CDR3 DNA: TGTGCCAGCAACGAACAGTGTTCCCAAATATACAATGAGCAGTTCTTC. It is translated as CASNEQCSQIYNEQFF.

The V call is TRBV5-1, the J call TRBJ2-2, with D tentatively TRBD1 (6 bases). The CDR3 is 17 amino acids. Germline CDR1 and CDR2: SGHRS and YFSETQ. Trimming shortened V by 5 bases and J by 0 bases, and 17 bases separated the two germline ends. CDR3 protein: CASSPGTTSANTGELFF. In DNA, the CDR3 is TGCGCCAGCAGTCCCGGGACAACCAGCGCGAACACCGGGGAGCTGTTTTTT.

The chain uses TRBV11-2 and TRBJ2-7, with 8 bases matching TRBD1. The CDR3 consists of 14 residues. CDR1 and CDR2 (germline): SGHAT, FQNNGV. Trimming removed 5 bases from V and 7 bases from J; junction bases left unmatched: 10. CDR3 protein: CASSPRDRIGEQYF. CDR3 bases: TGTGCCAGCAGCCCGAGGGACAGGATCGGGGAGCAGTACTTC. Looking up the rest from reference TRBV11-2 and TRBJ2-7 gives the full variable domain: EAGVAQSPRYKIIEKRQSVAFWCNPISGHATLYWYQQILGQGPKLLIQFQNNGVVDDSQLPKDRFSAERLKGVDSTLKIQPAKLEDSAVYLCASSPRDRIGEQYFGPGTRLTVT.

The CDR3 DNA follows: TGTGCCAGCAGCCTGGGCAGGGAGGGTAACTATGGCTACACCTTC. Translating gives CASSLGREGNYGYTF. This sequence joins TRBV2 and TRBJ1-2, with TRBD1 as a possible D gene (5 bases). The ends were cut back, 6 bases at V and 1 base at J, with 15 bases in the middle. Germline CDR1 reads SNHLY; CDR2 reads FYNNEI. The CDR3 covers 15 residues.

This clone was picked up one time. In DNA, the CDR3 is TGTGCCAGCAGGGGGATGGACAGCCCAAAGTATTTT. Translation: CASRGMDSPKYF. This chain connects TRBV6-5 to TRBJ2-3, with D possibly matching TRBD1 (6 bases). The CDR3 totals 12 residues. CDR1 MNHEY and CDR2 SVGAGI come from the germline V gene. Between the trimmed V and J ends, which lost 6 bases and 13 bases, there was a span of 17 bases.

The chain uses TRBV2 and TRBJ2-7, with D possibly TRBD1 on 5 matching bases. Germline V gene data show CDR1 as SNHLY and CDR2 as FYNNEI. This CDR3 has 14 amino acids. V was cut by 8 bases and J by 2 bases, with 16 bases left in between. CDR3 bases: TGTGCCAGCTCGGTGGGGCAGGCCCCCTACGAGCAGTACTTC. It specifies CASSVGQAPYEQYF. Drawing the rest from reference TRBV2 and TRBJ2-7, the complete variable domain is EPEVTQTPSHQVTQMGQEVILRCVPISNHLYFYWYRQILGQKVEFLVSFYNNEISEKSEIFDDQFSVERPDGSNFTLKIRSTKLEDSAMYFCASSVGQAPYEQYFGPGTRLTVT.

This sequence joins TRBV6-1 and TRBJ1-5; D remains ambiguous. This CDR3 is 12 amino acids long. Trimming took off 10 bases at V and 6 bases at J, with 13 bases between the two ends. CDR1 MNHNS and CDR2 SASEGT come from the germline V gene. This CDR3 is CATLSRSQPQHF. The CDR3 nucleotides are TGTGCCACCCTTAGTCGGAGTCAGCCCCAGCATTTT.

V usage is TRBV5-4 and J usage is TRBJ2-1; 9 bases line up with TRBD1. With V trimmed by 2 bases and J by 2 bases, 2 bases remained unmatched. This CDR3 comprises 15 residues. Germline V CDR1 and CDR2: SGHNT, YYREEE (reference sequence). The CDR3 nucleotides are TGTGCCAGCAGCTTCGGACAGGGGACCTACAATGAGCAGTTCTTC. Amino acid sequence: CASSFGQGTYNEQFF.

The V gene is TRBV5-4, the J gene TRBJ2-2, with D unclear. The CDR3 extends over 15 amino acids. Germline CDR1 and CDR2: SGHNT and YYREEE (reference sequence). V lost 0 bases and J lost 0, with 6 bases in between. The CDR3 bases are TGTGCCAGCAGCTTGGTGCAGTCGAACACCGGGGAGCTGTTTTTT. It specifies CASSLVQSNTGELFF.

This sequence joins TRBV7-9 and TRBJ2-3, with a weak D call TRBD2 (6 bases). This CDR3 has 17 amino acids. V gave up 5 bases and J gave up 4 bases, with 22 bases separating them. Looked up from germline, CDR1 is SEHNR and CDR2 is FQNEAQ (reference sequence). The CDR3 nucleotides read TGTGCCAGCAGCCTTTTCACTTCCGGGACTTACCCAGATACGCAGTATTTT. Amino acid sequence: CASSLFTSGTYPDTQYF.

CDR3 loop: CASSLGRGRYNEQFF. CDR3 DNA sequence: TGTGCCAGCAGCTTAGGACGGGGGAGATACAATGAGCAGTTCTTC. The rearrangement uses TRBV11-2 and TRBJ2-1; D may be TRBD2 (6 bases). Deletions cut 1 base from V and 4 bases from J, with 11 bases between. This CDR3 spans 15 amino acids. Per germline, CDR1 SGHAT and CDR2 FQNNGV.

This CDR3 reads CAIRAGQGANTEAFF. DNA of the CDR3: TGTGCCATCAGGGCGGGACAGGGGGCCAACACTGAAGCTTTCTTT. This chain links TRBV10-3 with TRBJ1-1; 12 bases are a match to TRBD1. The germline V gene encodes CDR1 ENHRY and CDR2 SYGVKD. Unmatched junction bases numbered 4, after V lost 6 bases and J lost 2 bases. The CDR3 totals 15 residues.

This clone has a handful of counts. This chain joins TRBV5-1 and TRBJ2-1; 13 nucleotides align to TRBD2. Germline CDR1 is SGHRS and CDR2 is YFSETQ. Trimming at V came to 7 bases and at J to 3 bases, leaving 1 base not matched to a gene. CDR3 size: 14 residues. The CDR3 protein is CASGTSGVYNEQFF. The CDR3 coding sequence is TGCGCCAGCGGGACTAGCGGGGTCTACAATGAGCAGTTCTTC. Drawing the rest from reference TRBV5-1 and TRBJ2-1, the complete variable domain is KAGVTQTPRYLIKTRGQQVTLSCSPISGHRSVSWYQQTPGQGLQFLFEYFSETQRNKGNFPGRFSGRQFSNSRSEMNVSTLELGDSALYLCASGTSGVYNEQFFGPGTRLTVL.

The CDR3 coding sequence is TGTGCCAGCAGCCAAGATTGGGGTAGCGGGGTCGGAGATACGCAGTATTTT. Translation gives CASSQDWGSGVGDTQYF. V gene TRBV4-2 combines with J gene TRBJ2-3; TRBD2 agrees at 8 bases. The V segment lost 0 bases and the J segment 5 bases; nucleotides outside the gene matches: 10. The CDR3 runs to 17 residues. Germline V gives CDR1 LGHNA, CDR2 YNFKEQ.

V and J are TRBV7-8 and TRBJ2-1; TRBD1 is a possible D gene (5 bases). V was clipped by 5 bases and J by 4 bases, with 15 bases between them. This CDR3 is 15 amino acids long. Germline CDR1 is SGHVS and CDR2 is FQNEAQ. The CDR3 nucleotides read TGTGCCAGCAGCCCCGGCACAGGCGGATACAATGAGCAGTTCTTC. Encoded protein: CASSPGTGGYNEQFF.

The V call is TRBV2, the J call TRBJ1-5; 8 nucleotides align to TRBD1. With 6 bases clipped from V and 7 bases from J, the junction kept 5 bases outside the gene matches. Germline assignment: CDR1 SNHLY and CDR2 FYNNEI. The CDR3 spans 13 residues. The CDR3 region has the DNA TGTGCCAGCAGAGAGGACAGGGTACAGCCCCAGCATTTT. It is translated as CASREDRVQPQHF.